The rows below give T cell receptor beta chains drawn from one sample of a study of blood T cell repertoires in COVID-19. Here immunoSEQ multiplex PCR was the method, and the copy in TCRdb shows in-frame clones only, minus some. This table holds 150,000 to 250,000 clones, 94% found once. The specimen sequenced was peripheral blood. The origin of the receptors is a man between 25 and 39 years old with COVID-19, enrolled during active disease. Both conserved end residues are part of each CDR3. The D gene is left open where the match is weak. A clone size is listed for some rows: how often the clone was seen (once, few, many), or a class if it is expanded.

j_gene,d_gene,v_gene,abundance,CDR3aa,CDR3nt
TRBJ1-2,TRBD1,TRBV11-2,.,CASSSSRQGHGYTF,TGTGCCAGCAGCTCCTCCAGACAGGGCCATGGCTACACCTTC
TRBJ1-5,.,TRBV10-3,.,CAIRAGSGDQPQHF,TGTGCCATCAGAGCAGGGTCAGGAGATCAGCCCCAGCATTTT
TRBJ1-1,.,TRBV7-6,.,CASSPAPPGNTEAFF,TGTGCCAGCAGCCCAGCCCCCCCGGGGAACACTGAAGCTTTCTTT
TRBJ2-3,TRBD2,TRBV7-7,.,CASSGSSGGDTQYF,TGTGCCAGCAGCGGCTCTAGCGGGGGGGATACGCAGTATTTT
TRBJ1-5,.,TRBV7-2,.,CASSLRGSSNQPQHF,TGTGCCAGCAGCTTAAGGGGGTCTAGCAATCAGCCCCAGCATTTT
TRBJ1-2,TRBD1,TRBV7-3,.,CASSSGQGSYTF,TGTGCCAGCAGCTCCGGACAGGGTAGCTACACCTTC
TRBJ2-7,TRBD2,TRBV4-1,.,CASSRFVAGSSYEQYF,TGCGCCAGCAGCCGGTTCGTAGCGGGGTCCTCCTACGAGCAGTACTTC
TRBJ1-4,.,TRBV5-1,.,CASTPSGGNNEKLFF,TGCGCCAGCACCCCGTCGGGGGGCAATAATGAAAAACTGTTTTTT
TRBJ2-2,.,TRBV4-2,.,CASSQDRPTGELFF,TGTGCCAGCAGCCAAGATCGCCCTACTGGGGAGCTGTTTTTT
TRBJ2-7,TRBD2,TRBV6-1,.,CASSEARAGGPGSHEQYF,TGTGCCAGCAGTGAAGCTCGAGCGGGGGGGCCGGGGTCCCACGAGCAGTACTTC
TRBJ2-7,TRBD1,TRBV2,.,CASSGTGAEQYF,TGTGCCAGCAGCGGGACAGGGGCCGAGCAGTACTTC
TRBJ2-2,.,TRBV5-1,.,CASSLVGDSNTGELFF,TGCGCCAGCAGCTTGGTAGGGGACTCGAACACCGGGGAGCTGTTTTTT
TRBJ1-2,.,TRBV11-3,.,CASSLEALGYGYTF,TGTGCCAGCAGCTTAGAAGCGTTGGGCTATGGCTACACCTTC
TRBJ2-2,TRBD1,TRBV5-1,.,CASRGPGQMSTGELFF,TGCGCCAGCAGGGGGCCGGGACAGATGAGCACCGGGGAGCTGTTTTTT
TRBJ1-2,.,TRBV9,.,CASSPVGRDTFNYGYTF,TGTGCCAGCAGCCCCGTGGGACGGGACACCTTTAACTATGGCTACACCTTC
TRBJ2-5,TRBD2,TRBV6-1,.,CASSEVGGGQETQYF,TGTGCCAGCAGTGAAGTTGGCGGGGGACAAGAGACCCAGTACTTC
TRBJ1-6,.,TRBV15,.,CATSSWGGSSYNSPLHF,TGTGCCACCAGCAGTTGGGGGGGGAGCTCCTATAATTCACCCCTCCACTTT
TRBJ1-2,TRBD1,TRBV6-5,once,CASRGTGPYGYTF,TGTGCCAGCAGAGGGACAGGGCCCTATGGCTACACCTTC
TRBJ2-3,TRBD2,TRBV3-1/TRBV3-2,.,CASSQGPTSADTQYF,TGTGCCAGCAGCCAAGGGCCCACTAGCGCAGATACGCAGTATTTT
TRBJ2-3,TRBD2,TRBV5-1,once,CASSLRLAGGLADTQYF,TGCGCCAGCAGCTTGAGGTTGGCGGGGGGGCTCGCAGATACGCAGTATTTT
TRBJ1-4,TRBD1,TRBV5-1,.,CASSPGTGEGEKLFF,TGCGCCAGCAGCCCAGGGACAGGGGAAGGGGAAAAACTGTTTTTT
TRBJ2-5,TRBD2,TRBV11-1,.,CASSLTSGGSWETQYF,TGTGCCAGCAGCTTAACCAGCGGGGGGAGCTGGGAGACCCAGTACTTC
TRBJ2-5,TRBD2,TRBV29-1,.,CSVVRLAGAYQETQYF,TGCAGCGTTGTAAGACTAGCGGGGGCCTACCAAGAGACCCAGTACTTC
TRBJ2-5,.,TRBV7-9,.,CASSLRKGVTQYQETQYF,TGTGCCAGCAGCCTCCGAAAGGGGGTGACACAGTACCAAGAGACCCAGTACTTC
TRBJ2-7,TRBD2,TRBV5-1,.,CASSPYTGLAGSSYEQYF,TGCGCCAGCAGCCCATACACGGGACTAGCGGGGAGCTCCTACGAGCAGTACTTC
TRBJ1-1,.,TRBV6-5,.,CASSLDYMSTEAFF,TGTGCCAGCAGCCTCGACTACATGTCCACTGAAGCTTTCTTT
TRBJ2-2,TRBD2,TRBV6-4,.,CASSPTSGGSTGELFF,TGTGCCAGCAGTCCTACTAGCGGGGGTTCCACCGGGGAGCTGTTTTTT
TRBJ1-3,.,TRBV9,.,CASSVMGSGNTIYF,TGTGCCAGCAGCGTAATGGGCAGCGGAAACACCATATATTTT
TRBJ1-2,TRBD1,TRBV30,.,CAWSRRDSYGYTF,TGTGCCTGGAGCCGCCGGGACAGCTATGGCTACACCTTC
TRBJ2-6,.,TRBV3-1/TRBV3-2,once,CASSQDRGLAGANVLTF,TGTGCCAGCAGCCAAGACAGGGGATTAGCTGGGGCCAACGTCCTGACTTTC
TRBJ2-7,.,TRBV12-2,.,CASRLAKTGSEQYF,TGTGCAAGTCGCTTAGCGAAGACAGGGTCCGAGCAGTACTTC